The clone carrying this TCR beta chain was counted at least ten times. Its antigen is undetermined. Time point defined: sample taken at primary tumor resection. Samples were obtained from roughly 65 donors, all untreated early-stage non-small cell lung cancer patients. Unsorted tumor, nontumor lung tissue or cryopreserved PBMC supplied the whole RNA. These data originate in a study of spatial heterogeneity in lung cancer. Study findings and constraints: Expanded tumor TCRs that were ubiquitous appeared in blood more at resection than follow-up.

Each TCR cDNA molecule carried a unique molecular identifier. MiXCR, run by TCRdb on the 5' RACE reads, gives a single entry per CDR3 protein. The data contain fewer than 45,000 distinct CDR3 sequences, nearly 7% of them singletons. The CDR3 is 14 amino acids. V gave up 6 bases and J gave up 3 bases; unmatched junction bases: 5. The germline CDR1 and CDR2 sequences are WNHNN and SYGVQD (reference sequence). The TCR was taken from a female donor with early-stage non-small cell lung cancer. The rearrangement joins TRBV10-1 to TRBJ2-3; 8 bases map to TRBD1. Material: PBMCs, obtained at surgery. The CDR3 nucleotides are TGCGCCAGCAGCTGGACAGGGTCGACAGATACGCAGTATTTT. Its translation is CASSWTGSTDTQYF.